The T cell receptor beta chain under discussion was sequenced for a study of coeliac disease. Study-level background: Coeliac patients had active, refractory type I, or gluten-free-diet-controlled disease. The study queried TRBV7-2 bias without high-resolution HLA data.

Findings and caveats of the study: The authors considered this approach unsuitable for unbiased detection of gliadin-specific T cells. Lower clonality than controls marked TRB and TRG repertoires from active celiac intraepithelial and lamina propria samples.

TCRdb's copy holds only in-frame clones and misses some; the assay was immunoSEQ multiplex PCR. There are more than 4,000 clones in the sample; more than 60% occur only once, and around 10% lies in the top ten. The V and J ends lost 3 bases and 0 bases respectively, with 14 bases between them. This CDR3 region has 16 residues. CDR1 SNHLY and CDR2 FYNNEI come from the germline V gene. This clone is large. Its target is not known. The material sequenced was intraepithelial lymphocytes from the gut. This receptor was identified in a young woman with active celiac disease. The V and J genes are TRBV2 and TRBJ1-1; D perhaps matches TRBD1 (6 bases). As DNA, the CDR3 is TGTGCCAGCAGTGACCAAAGGGACACAGTGAACACTGAAGCTTTCTTT. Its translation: CASSDQRDTVNTEAFF.